This TCR beta chain derives from a study of breast tumors, draining lymph nodes, adjacent tissues. Points from the study as a whole: Most tumor T cells seemingly derive from lymph node, then expand in tumor. That most tumor T cells come from lymph nodes remained unproven. Tumors had less TCR diversity than lymph nodes, more than nontumor tissue.

One entry per CDR3 protein, called by TCRdb with MiXCR from the multiplex PCR reads. The data hold 150,000 to 200,000 distinct CDR3 sequences, with roughly 29% observed a single time. The CDR3 is 14 amino acids. Germline CDR1 and CDR2: SGHRS and YFSETQ. Axillary draining lymph nodes of breast cancer patients supplied the node samples. Comment on this clonotype: Its antigen is as yet unknown. A junction end diverges from the germline sequence, so it may reflect a read error.

Specimen: axillary lymph node tissue. V gene TRBV5-1 combines with J gene TRBJ1-6; D remains unclear. This sequence originates from a female donor with breast cancer. Some clones in this sample may be carry-over from other donors' samples. The CDR3 here is CASSLARDNSPLHF. DNA for the CDR3: TGCGCCAGCAGCTTGGCTCGGGATAATTCCCCCCTCCACTTT.